The 24 T cell receptor beta chains below all came from one sample that was sequenced in a study of CD8+ T cells in alopecia areata. cDNA prepared by RNA extraction and subsequent reverse transcription served as the template for sequencing. Method: immunoSEQ multiplex PCR; TCRdb's copy keeps in-frame clones and lacks some. The data hold over 150,000 clones, with about 60% observed a single time. The treatment was: oral pan-JAK inhibitor, 5-10 mg twice daily. Sequencing was performed on CD8+ T cells sorted from blood, taken at week 24, from a patient treated with tofacitinib. The receptors come from a human donor with alopecia areata.

This clone was observed a handful of times. The gene calls are TRBV5-1 and TRBJ1-2; D is unclear. From germline, CDR1 is SGHRS and CDR2 YFSETQ. Trimming stripped 0 bases from V and 4 bases from J, with 7 bases between. CDR3 length equals 13 residues. The CDR3 DNA sequence: TGCGCCAGCAGCTTGGAGACACCCTATGGCTACACCTTC. Translated, it gives CASSLETPYGYTF.

The chain employs TRBV15 and TRBJ1-2; TRBD1 agrees at 8 bases. This CDR3 has 12 amino acids. Germline trimming cut 3 bases from V and 10 bases from J; bases unmatched to any gene: 4. In germline, CDR1 is LNHNV, CDR2 YYDKDF (reference sequence). The CDR3 loop reads CATSSETGVYTF. CDR3 DNA: TGTGCCACCAGCAGTGAGACAGGGGTCTACACCTTC. Using reference TRBV15 and TRBJ1-2 for the parts outside the CDR3, the full variable domain is DAMVIQNPRYQVTQFGKPVTLSCSQTLNHNVMYWYQQKSSQAPKLLFHYYDKDFNNEADTPDNFQSRRPNTSFCFLDIRSPGLGDTAMYLCATSSETGVYTFGSGTRLTVV.

The chain links TRBV5-6 to TRBJ2-7; 8 positions match TRBD1. CDR1 is SGHDT and CDR2 is YYEEEE in the germline V gene. J was trimmed by 3 bases and V by 0 bases; bases with no gene match: 5. The CDR3 has 15 residues. Written as DNA, the CDR3 is TGTGCCAGCAGCTTGGAAGGGACAGGATACTACGAGCAGTACTTC. It is translated as CASSLEGTGYYEQYF.

V and J are TRBV29-1 and TRBJ1-2, with D possibly TRBD1 on 5 matching bases. Germline V gene sequence: CDR1 SQVTM, CDR2 ANQGSEA. The CDR3 loop spans 11 amino acids. Trimming removed 6 bases from V and 3 bases from J, with 8 bases in between. The DNA for the CDR3 is TGCAGCGTGGGACGCTACTATGGCTACACCTTC. Protein: CSVGRYYGYTF. Based on the CDR3 plus reference TRBV29-1 and TRBJ1-2, the full variable domain is SAVISQKPSRDICQRGTSLTIQCQVDSQVTMMFWYRQQPGQSLTLIATANQGSEATYESGFVIDKFPISRPNLTFSTLTVSNMSPEDSSIYLCSVGRYYGYTFGSGTRLTVV.

This rearrangement joins TRBV5-6 to TRBJ1-4; the D is unclear. CDR3 length: 16 residues. Trimming cost V 2 bases and J 0 bases, with 11 bases left between them. CDR1 is SGHDT and CDR2 is YYEEEE in the germline V gene. CDR3 coding DNA: TGTGCCAGCAGCTTTGGACCGGCCACAACTAATGAAAAACTGTTTTTT. Translation gives CASSFGPATTNEKLFF.

The genes are TRBV5-6 and TRBJ2-2, with no clear D. Germline V lookup: CDR1 SGHDT, CDR2 YYEEEE. The CDR3 has 18 residues. The V end lost 0 bases, the J end lost 3 bases, and 18 bases lay between the germline ends. CDR3 loop: CASSLATETSKYTGELFF. For the CDR3, the DNA is TGTGCCAGCAGCTTGGCCACCGAGACGTCAAAGTACACCGGGGAGCTGTTTTTT. Drawing the rest from reference TRBV5-6 and TRBJ2-2, the complete variable domain is DAGVTQSPTHLIKTRGQQVTLRCSPKSGHDTVSWYQQALGQGPQFIFQYYEEEERQRGNFPDRFSGHQFPNYSSELNVNALLLGDSALYLCASSLATETSKYTGELFFGEGSRLTVL.

There are a few counts of this clone. The genes are TRBV19 and TRBJ2-1; a weak D match, TRBD2 (7 bases). V was shortened by 7 bases and J by 4 bases, with 14 bases between the two germline ends. Germline lookup yields CDR1 LNHDA and CDR2 SQIVND (reference sequence). The CDR3 contains 14 residues. CDR3 sequence: CASTLGGTYNEQFF. CDR3 bases: TGTGCCAGTACGCTCGGGGGGACATACAATGAGCAGTTCTTC. The full variable domain, with the rest looked up from reference TRBV19 and TRBJ2-1, is DGGITQSPKYLFRKEGQNVTLSCEQNLNHDAMYWYRQDPGQGLRLIYYSQIVNDFQKGDIAEGYSVSREKKESFPLTVTSAQKNPTAFYLCASTLGGTYNEQFFGPGTRLTVL.

The CDR3 DNA sequence: TGTGCCAGCAGTCCTCCCCCCGGGGCCCAAGAGACCCAGTACTTC. It codes for CASSPPPGAQETQYF. The chain is built from TRBV6-5 and TRBJ2-5; the D gene could be TRBD1 or TRBD2 (5 bases each). V lost 5 bases and J lost 1, with 14 bases in between. Germline V gene sequence: CDR1 MNHEY, CDR2 SVGAGI. The CDR3 is 15 amino acids.

This chain joins TRBV5-1 and TRBJ2-7; the D gene is possibly TRBD2 (6 bases). Deletions cut 0 bases from V and 2 bases from J, with 12 bases between. CDR3 size: 15 residues. Germline V gene lookup returns CDR1 SGHRS and CDR2 YFSETQ. The DNA for the CDR3 is TGCGCCAGCAGCTTGGAGTTGGGAGGTCCCTACGAGCAGTACTTC. Amino acids: CASSLELGGPYEQYF.

The chain links TRBV11-2 to TRBJ2-7, with 8 bases identical to TRBD1. The germline V gene has CDR1 SGHAT and CDR2 FQNNGV. CDR3 length: 14 residues. The V segment lost 3 bases and the J segment 3 bases; nucleotides outside the gene matches: 4. The CDR3 loop is CASSFGTGFYEQYF. CDR3 sequence (DNA): TGTGCCAGCAGCTTCGGGACAGGCTTCTACGAGCAGTACTTC.

The sample holds a few counts of this clone. The CDR3 loop reads CASNPGVAYEQYF. The CDR3 coding sequence is TGCGCCAGCAACCCCGGGGTGGCCTACGAGCAGTACTTC. J is TRBJ2-7 and V is TRBV5-1; maybe TRBD2 (5 bases). CDR3 length equals 13 residues. The V end was cut by 6 bases, the J end by 2 bases, with 12 bases between. The germline V gene has CDR1 SGHRS and CDR2 YFSETQ. Full variable domain (outside the CDR3, taken from reference TRBV5-1 and TRBJ2-7): KAGVTQTPRYLIKTRGQQVTLSCSPISGHRSVSWYQQTPGQGLQFLFEYFSETQRNKGNFPGRFSGRQFSNSRSEMNVSTLELGDSALYLCASNPGVAYEQYFGPGTRLTVT.

The chain employs TRBV2 and TRBJ2-5, with 8 bases lining up with TRBD2. Germline-derived CDR1 and CDR2 are SNHLY and FYNNEI. J gave up 5 bases and V 6 bases, and 5 bases lay outside the gene matches. The CDR3 runs 13 residues. For the CDR3, the DNA is TGTGCCAGCAGGAGCGGGGGCGTGGAGACCCAGTACTTC. Protein: CASRSGGVETQYF.

Only a few counts were recorded for this clone. The V and J genes are TRBV7-9 and TRBJ2-7; D remains unclear. The CDR3 totals 13 residues. Trimming removed 6 bases from V and 3 bases from J, with 12 bases in between. Per the germline V gene, CDR1 is SEHNR and CDR2 is FQNEAQ (reference sequence). The CDR3 spells CASRLAAHYEQYF. CDR3 DNA: TGTGCCAGCAGGTTGGCAGCCCACTACGAGCAGTACTTC.

This clone was seen more than once but under ten times. V is TRBV25-1 and J is TRBJ1-5; 8 bases align to TRBD1. The germline CDR1 and CDR2 sequences are MGHDK and SYGVNS. The ends lost 10 bases at V and 2 bases at J; junction bases unmatched: 7. CDR3 length equals 14 residues. The CDR3 bases are TGTGCCATCCCACAGGGGGTGTGCAATCAGCCCCAGCATTTT. Protein: CAIPQGVCNQPQHF.

This chain links TRBV5-6 with TRBJ1-1, with 7 nucleotides matching TRBD1. Germline lookup yields CDR1 SGHDT and CDR2 YYEEEE. V trimming: 4 bases; J trimming: 6 bases; junction bases outside the gene matches: 9. The CDR3 length is 14 residues. Written as DNA, the CDR3 is TGTGCCAGCAGCCGAATGACAGGGCGGTCTGAAGCTTTCTTT. Its translation: CASSRMTGRSEAFF.

The rearrangement links TRBV15 to TRBJ1-1, with D perhaps TRBD1 (5 bases). The CDR3 contains 13 residues. V gave up 8 bases and J gave up 0 bases, with 10 bases separating them. Germline-derived CDR1 and CDR2 are LNHNV and YYDKDF (reference sequence). As DNA, the CDR3 is TGTGCCACCCACCGGGGCATGAACACTGAAGCTTTCTTT. Its translation: CATHRGMNTEAFF.

This chain uses TRBV30 with TRBJ1-1, with D perhaps matching TRBD1 (5 bases). The germline V gene has CDR1 GTSNPN and CDR2 SVGIG (reference sequence). This CDR3 contains 13 residues. Trimming removed 2 bases from V and 3 bases from J, with 10 bases in between. CDR3 region: CAWSTGAHTEAFF. The CDR3, as DNA: TGTGCCTGGAGTACCGGGGCGCACACTGAAGCTTTCTTT.

This clone was counted between two and nine times. The rearrangement links TRBV30 to TRBJ2-1, with D maybe TRBD2 (5 bases). V dropped 2 bases and J dropped 5 bases, with 7 bases sitting between them. The CDR3 is made up of 12 amino acids. Germline assignment: CDR1 GTSNPN and CDR2 SVGIG (reference sequence). This CDR3 reads CAWSTGNNEQFF. The DNA of the CDR3 is TGTGCCTGGAGTACGGGGAACAATGAGCAGTTCTTC.

The chain uses TRBV5-1 and TRBJ1-2; D not resolved. The CDR3 covers 13 residues. Trimming left V 0 bases short and J 2 bases short, with 5 bases between. Germline V gene lookup returns CDR1 SGHRS and CDR2 YFSETQ. CDR3 coding DNA: TGCGCCAGCAGCTTGGTAGAGAACTATGGCTACACCTTC. This gives the protein CASSLVENYGYTF. Complete variable domain (other parts from reference TRBV5-1 and TRBJ1-2): KAGVTQTPRYLIKTRGQQVTLSCSPISGHRSVSWYQQTPGQGLQFLFEYFSETQRNKGNFPGRFSGRQFSNSRSEMNVSTLELGDSALYLCASSLVENYGYTFGSGTRLTVV.

The V gene is TRBV5-1, the J gene TRBJ1-2; 7 bases are a match to TRBD1. This CDR3 has 14 residues. Germline-derived CDR1 and CDR2 are SGHRS and YFSETQ. With 3 bases clipped from V and 2 bases from J, the junction kept 4 bases outside the gene matches. CDR3 amino acids: CASSSTGPNYGYTF. Written as DNA, the CDR3 is TGCGCCAGCAGCTCGACAGGGCCGAACTATGGCTACACCTTC.

This clone was counted once. Since no conserved phenylalanine or tryptophan closes the CDR3, a read error is the likely cause. The chain links TRBV11-2 to TRBJ2-3; no definite D call. CDR3 length: 12 residues. Germline V gene lookup returns CDR1 SGHAT and CDR2 FQNNGV. With 6 bases removed from V and 7 bases from J, the gap between germline ends came to 11 bases. The CDR3 spells CASSPETYTQYL. As DNA, the CDR3 is TGTGCCAGCAGTCCGGAAACTTATACGCAGTATCTT.

V and J are TRBV4-1 and TRBJ2-7, with a tentative D call TRBD2 (6 bases). V lost 1 base to trimming and J lost 4 bases, with 11 bases between them. The CDR3 totals 14 residues. Germline lookup yields CDR1 MGHRA and CDR2 YSYEKL. The CDR3 here is CASSQVASVYEQYF. For the CDR3, the DNA is TGCGCCAGCAGCCAAGTTGCTAGCGTGTACGAGCAGTACTTC.

This chain uses TRBV27 with TRBJ2-4, with 9 bases lining up with TRBD1. Per germline, CDR1 MNHEY and CDR2 SMNVEV (reference sequence). V shed 5 bases and J 8 bases; nucleotides not matched to a gene: 4. This CDR3 spans 13 amino acids. Here the CDR3 DNA reads TGTGCCAGCAGTAGAGACAGGGGGGACATTCAGTACTTC. The encoded protein is CASSRDRGDIQYF.

The V gene is TRBV14, the J gene TRBJ2-3; D is unresolved. From germline, CDR1 is SGHDN and CDR2 FVKESK. V shed 1 base and J shed 5 bases, with 4 bases lying between them. This CDR3 spans 12 amino acids. CDR3 protein: CASSQAGDTQYF. The DNA of the CDR3 is TGTGCCAGCAGCCAAGCTGGAGATACGCAGTATTTT.